The 31 T cell receptor beta chains reported below all come from one sample, sequenced in a study of regulatory T cells in long-lasting Graves disease. Researchers made TCR beta libraries by using iRepertoire HTBI primers and running Arm-PCR on CDR3 regions. Via MiXCR, TCRdb re-called the multiplex PCR reads, giving one row per CDR3 protein. This table has around 330,000 distinct CDR3 sequences, over 15% appearing once. The time point denotes: newly diagnosed GD, antithyroid drugs for less than 3 months. Isolated PBMC RNA provided the starting material for the TCR library. The sequencing here drew on peripheral blood mononuclear cells (PBMCs), taken at new diagnosis, from a patient treated with antithyroid drugs. The source is a female donor with Graves disease.

This clonotype has just one count. A much larger clone is a single base away; this may be a read error. This chain uses TRBV6-5 with TRBJ1-1; D is unclear. The CDR3 has 14 amino acids. Germline loops: CDR1 MNHEY, CDR2 SVGAGI. CDR3 coding DNA: TGTGCCAGCGGTTATCATTCCCAGGACGGTGAAGCTTTCTTT. Translated, it gives CASGYHSQDGEAFF.

This clonotype was seen a handful of times. The V and J genes are TRBV5-1 and TRBJ2-1, with D possibly matching TRBD2 (6 bases). Germline-derived CDR1 and CDR2 are SGHRS and YFSETQ. Trimming removed 4 bases from V and 0 bases from J, with 11 bases in between. CDR3 length: 15 amino acids. The CDR3 sequence: CASSAGSFSYNEQFF. The CDR3 DNA is TGCGCCAGCAGCGCGGGATCCTTCTCCTACAATGAGCAGTTCTTC. Based on the CDR3 plus reference TRBV5-1 and TRBJ2-1, the full variable domain is KAGVTQTPRYLIKTRGQQVTLSCSPISGHRSVSWYQQTPGQGLQFLFEYFSETQRNKGNFPGRFSGRQFSNSRSEMNVSTLELGDSALYLCASSAGSFSYNEQFFGPGTRLTVL.

This clonotype was counted many times. The rearrangement uses TRBV12-3 or TRBV12-4 and TRBJ1-2, with D unclear. This CDR3 contains 14 residues. The V gene lost 3 bases and the J gene lost 2 bases, with 10 bases spanning the gap. The DNA of the CDR3 is TGTGCCAGCAGTTTTCGACGGTTCAACTATGGCTACACCTTC. Protein product: CASSFRRFNYGYTF.

The table lists this clonotype with many counts. V usage is TRBV28 and J usage is TRBJ2-3; D is possibly TRBD1 (6 bases). Per germline, CDR1 MDHEN and CDR2 SYDVKM. V lost 3 bases to trimming and J lost 3 bases, with 16 bases between them. There are 16 residues in the CDR3. Here the CDR3 DNA reads TGTGCCAGCAGTTTTTCCGCAGGGGTGGGGACAGATACGCAGTATTTT. Its protein is CASSFSAGVGTDTQYF.

This clonotype was counted ten times or more. The rearrangement links TRBV7-2 to TRBJ2-1; 10 positions agree with TRBD2. V shed 4 bases and J 8 bases; nucleotides not matched to a gene: 11. Germline CDR1 SGHTA, CDR2 FQGNSA. The CDR3 covers 16 residues. CDR3 bases: TGTGCCAGCAGCTCCCCTCTAGCGGGAGTAACCGATGAGCAGTTCTTC. It yields the protein CASSSPLAGVTDEQFF.

At least ten counts were recorded for this clonotype. The V call is TRBV10-3, the J call TRBJ2-5, with 10 bases that match TRBD2. Germline-derived CDR1 and CDR2 are ENHRY and SYGVKD. The J segment lost 2 bases and the V segment lost 4 bases, leaving 4 bases of the junction unmatched. The CDR3 runs 15 residues. CDR3 bases: TGTGCCATCAGTGTATCGACTAGCGGGCAAGAGACCCAGTACTTC. This sequence encodes CAISVSTSGQETQYF.

This clonotype was seen many times. The V gene is TRBV11-2, the J gene TRBJ2-7; 7 nucleotides match TRBD2. After removal of 5 bases from V and 0 bases from J, the junction contained 7 bases not matched to a gene. The CDR3 length is 15 residues. The germline V gene encodes CDR1 SGHAT and CDR2 FQNNGV. CDR3 nucleotide sequence: TGTGCCAGCAGCCTCTCCCGGGACTACTCCTACGAGCAGTACTTC. Amino acids: CASSLSRDYSYEQYF. Using reference TRBV11-2 and TRBJ2-7 for the parts outside the CDR3, the full variable domain is EAGVAQSPRYKIIEKRQSVAFWCNPISGHATLYWYQQILGQGPKLLIQFQNNGVVDDSQLPKDRFSAERLKGVDSTLKIQPAKLEDSAVYLCASSLSRDYSYEQYFGPGTRLTVT.

In regard to this clonotype: Sequence at one end of the junction differs from germline and may be a read error. The chain uses TRBV19 and TRBJ1-2; D gene unclear. The CDR3 contains 18 residues. Germline loops: CDR1 LNHDA, CDR2 SQIVND (reference sequence). Here the CDR3 reads CASSSVVRPRPSMGGCTF. The CDR3 nucleotides read TGTGCCAGTAGTTCAGTAGTCCGCCCCCGGCCCTCTATGGGTGGCTGCACCTTC.

The table lists this clonotype with a count of one. The chain carries TRBV11-3 and TRBJ2-7; 7 bases map to TRBD1. Trimming took 0 bases from V and 4 from J; bases not matched to a gene: 6. CDR1 SGHNT and CDR2 YENEEA come from the germline V gene. This CDR3 comprises 15 residues. This CDR3 reads CASSLDSGQTYEQYF. DNA of the CDR3: TGTGCCAGCAGCTTAGATTCGGGACAGACTTACGAGCAGTACTTC.

A few counts support this clonotype. V and J are TRBV9 and TRBJ2-1; 7 nucleotides agree with TRBD2. CDR1 is SGDLS, CDR2 YYNGEE, per germline. The length of the CDR3 is 16 residues. The V gene end was trimmed by 4 bases and the J gene end by 0 bases; junction bases not matched to a gene: 7. CDR3 residues: CASSSRGGGSYNEQFF. In nucleotides, the CDR3 is TGTGCCAGCAGCTCCCGTGGGGGGGGCTCCTACAATGAGCAGTTCTTC.

This clonotype showed up many times. The V call is TRBV5-1, the J call TRBJ1-1; D remains ambiguous. The CDR3 consists of 14 residues. With 0 bases removed from V and 0 bases from J, the gap between germline ends came to 6 bases. Germline loops: CDR1 SGHRS, CDR2 YFSETQ. CDR3 in amino acids: CASSLVGLNTEAFF. The CDR3, as DNA: TGCGCCAGCAGCTTGGTAGGGCTGAACACTGAAGCTTTCTTT.

The gene calls are TRBV25-1 and TRBJ2-2; D not resolved. CDR1 is MGHDK and CDR2 is SYGVNS in the germline V gene. The CDR3 is 13 residues long. V lost 4 bases, J lost 3 bases, and 6 bases lay in between. This CDR3 reads CASSARDTGELFF. CDR3 in DNA: TGTGCCAGCAGTGCGAGAGACACCGGGGAGCTGTTTTTT. The complete variable domain, with remaining parts taken from reference TRBV25-1 and TRBJ2-2, reads EADIYQTPRYLVIGTGKKITLECSQTMGHDKMYWYQQDPGMELHLIHYSYGVNSTEKGDLSSESTVSRIRTEHFPLTLESARPSHTSQYLCASSARDTGELFFGEGSRLTVL.

For this clonotype: A much larger clone lies a single base off, so this may be a read error. As the CDR3 is not closed by the conserved phenylalanine or tryptophan, this likely results from a read error. The chain combines TRBV7-2 with TRBJ2-2, with D possibly matching TRBD1 (6 bases). The CDR3 covers 14 residues. V was pared by 5 bases and J by 5 bases, with 12 bases between. CDR1 and CDR2 (germline): SGHTA, FQGNSA. CDR3 in DNA: TGTGCCAGCAGCCAGACAGGTCGAACCGGGGAGCTGTTTCTT. This translates into CASSQTGRTGELFL.

This clonotype was seen at least ten times. V and J are TRBV30 and TRBJ1-2; D uncertain. This CDR3 has 10 amino acids. V lost 3 bases and J lost 8, with 7 bases in between. Looked up from germline, CDR1 is GTSNPN and CDR2 is SVGIG (reference sequence). Written as DNA, the CDR3 is TGTGCCTGGAGGTCCGGGGGCTACACCTTC. This encodes CAWRSGGYTF.

This clonotype was seen ten or more times. The chain couples TRBV4-1 to TRBJ2-3, with TRBD2 identical over 9 bases. V lost 6 bases, J lost 0 bases, and 7 bases stayed unmatched. CDR1 is MGHRA and CDR2 is YSYEKL in the germline V gene. This CDR3 has 16 amino acids. The CDR3 protein is CASRPGTSRSTDTQYF. The DNA for the CDR3 is TGCGCCAGCAGGCCCGGGACTAGCAGAAGCACAGATACGCAGTATTTT.

This clonotype has at least ten counts. The rearrangement uses TRBV28 and TRBJ2-1; TRBD2 agrees at 8 bases. Germline V gene data show CDR1 as MDHEN and CDR2 as SYDVKM. CDR3 size: 15 residues. The trim removed 6 bases at V and 4 bases at J, leaving 8 bases unmatched. The CDR3 region is CASRSGLVYYNEQFF. CDR3 sequence (DNA): TGTGCCAGCAGGTCGGGACTAGTCTATTACAATGAGCAGTTCTTC.

The chain employs TRBV6-2 or TRBV6-3 and TRBJ2-1, with 14 bases lining up with TRBD2. V trimming: 0 bases; J trimming: 8 bases; junction bases outside the gene matches: 6. This CDR3 is 17 amino acids long. Germline CDR1 and CDR2: MNHEY and SVGEGT. The CDR3 sequence: CASSYSPGTSGSYEQFF. CDR3 DNA sequence: TGTGCCAGCAGTTACTCGCCGGGGACTAGCGGGAGCTATGAGCAGTTCTTC.

This clonotype was seen repeatedly, ten times or more. CDR3 bases: TGTGCCAGCAGGCAGAGGGACTATGAGCAGTTCTTC. Protein: CASRQRDYEQFF. The gene calls are TRBV28 and TRBJ2-1, with D possibly TRBD2 on 6 matching bases. CDR1 and CDR2 (germline): MDHEN, SYDVKM. This CDR3 is built from 12 residues. V gave up 6 bases and J gave up 8 bases, with 11 bases separating them.

The rearrangement uses TRBV20-1 and TRBJ2-1; TRBD2 matches at 12 bases. V lost 6 bases, J lost 8 bases, and 8 bases stayed unmatched. CDR3 length: 14 amino acids. Germline V CDR1 and CDR2: DFQATT, SNEGSKA (reference sequence). As DNA, the CDR3 is TGCAGTGCCGCTCTAGCGGGAGGGCGCGATGAGCAGTTCTTC. As protein: CSAALAGGRDEQFF.

The sample holds one count of this clonotype. A read error may produce the germline difference seen at one junction end. The J gene is TRBJ2-1, the V gene TRBV7-2; D possibly corresponds to TRBD2 (5 bases). Looked up from germline, CDR1 is SGHTA and CDR2 is FQGNSA. The CDR3 runs 16 residues. The chain's CDR3 is CASRPSAGNTYNERFF. Written as DNA, the CDR3 is TGTGCCAGCAGACCGTCGGCGGGCAATACGTACAATGAGCGGTTCTTC.

The J gene is TRBJ2-5, the V gene TRBV2; 10 bases line up with TRBD2. Germline values: CDR1 SNHLY, CDR2 FYNNEI. This CDR3 is 16 amino acids long. The V segment lost 6 bases and the J segment 2 bases; nucleotides outside the gene matches: 9. CDR3 DNA: TGTGCCAGCAGGGATACTAGCGGGGTGTGGCAAGAGACCCAGTACTTC. This codes for CASRDTSGVWQETQYF.

In this sample, this clonotype turned up a few times. The chain employs TRBV6-2 or TRBV6-3 and TRBJ1-3; 8 bases match TRBD1. Trimming removed 6 bases from V and 1 base from J; junction bases left unmatched: 11. Per germline, CDR1 MNHEY and CDR2 SVGEGT. This CDR3 region has 17 residues. The chain's CDR3 is CASSRVLQGASGNTIYF. In DNA form, the CDR3 reads TGTGCCAGCAGCAGGGTCCTTCAGGGGGCTTCTGGAAACACCATATATTTT.

The gene calls are TRBV28 and TRBJ1-1; tentatively, D is TRBD1 (5 bases). The germline V gene encodes CDR1 MDHEN and CDR2 SYDVKM. V lost 6 bases to trimming and J lost 8 bases, with 22 bases between them. The CDR3 has 15 amino acids. The CDR3: CASSPPAPGAEEAFF. The CDR3 nucleotides are TGTGCCAGCAGCCCCCCGGCGCCTGGGGCAGAAGAAGCTTTCTTT.

The rearrangement links TRBV27 to TRBJ2-5, with a tentative D call TRBD2 (6 bases). There are 14 residues in the CDR3. V lost 2 bases to trimming and J lost 5 bases, with 12 bases between them. Looked up from germline, CDR1 is MNHEY and CDR2 is SMNVEV (reference sequence). The CDR3, as DNA: TGTGCCAGCAGTTTAAGGTGGAGCGGGGAGACCCAGTACTTC. The encoded protein is CASSLRWSGETQYF.

The table lists this clonotype with many counts. The chain employs TRBV6-2 or TRBV6-3 and TRBJ2-1; perhaps D is TRBD1 or TRBD2 (5 bases each). CDR1 and CDR2 (germline): MNHEY, SVGEGT. V dropped 2 bases and J dropped 7 bases, with 9 bases sitting between them. The CDR3 has 13 residues. CDR3 in DNA: TGTGCCAGCAGTTACGAGGGGTGGAATGAGCAGTTCTTC. It yields the protein CASSYEGWNEQFF.

The chain is built from TRBV5-1 and TRBJ2-1; D may be TRBD2 (6 bases). The CDR3 runs 16 residues. V was clipped by 4 bases and J by 10 bases, with 24 bases between them. Per germline, CDR1 SGHRS and CDR2 YFSETQ. The CDR3 reads CASSPSTGGIGYEQFF. DNA of the CDR3: TGCGCCAGCAGCCCCAGTACCGGCGGGATCGGCTACGAGCAGTTCTTC.

Remarks on this clonotype: A much bigger clone sits one base away, suggesting this may be a read error. V is TRBV6-1 and J is TRBJ1-2; the D is unclear. CDR1 and CDR2 from the germline V gene are MNHNS and SASEGT. The CDR3 runs 12 residues. The CDR3 DNA follows: TGTGCCAGCAGCGAGGGTAACTATGGCTGCACCTTC. As protein: CASSEGNYGCTF.

This clonotype was counted ten times or more. Relative to the germline gene, one junction end is altered; a read error may explain this. CDR3 in amino acids: CASGYGTDTQYF. For the CDR3, the DNA is TGTGCCAGCGGTTACGGCACAGATACGCAGTATTTT. The chain has TRBV6-2 or TRBV6-3 and TRBJ2-3, with D hard to call. CDR3 length: 12 residues. Germline V gene sequence: CDR1 MNHEY, CDR2 SVGEGT.

This clonotype was counted at least ten times. This chain joins TRBV7-2 and TRBJ2-1; D not certain. Germline CDR1 is SGHTA and CDR2 is FQGNSA. There are 14 residues in the CDR3. V was trimmed by 1 base and J by 8 bases, leaving 12 bases between them. CDR3: CASSLDRASYEQFF. The DNA for the CDR3 is TGTGCCAGCAGCTTAGATAGGGCCTCGTATGAGCAGTTCTTC.

The gene calls are TRBV2 and TRBJ2-1; TRBD2 agrees at 11 bases. The V and J ends lost 6 bases and 5 bases, in that order; junction bases with no gene match: 3. The CDR3 covers 14 residues. Germline-derived CDR1 and CDR2 are SNHLY and FYNNEI. In DNA, the CDR3 is TGTGCCAGCAGCGCGGGACTAGCGGACAATGAGCAGTTCTTC. It codes for CASSAGLADNEQFF.

This clonotype was seen ten or more times. The rearrangement uses TRBV11-3 and TRBJ2-2, with TRBD2 identical over 7 bases. The CDR3 contains 14 residues. CDR1 and CDR2 (germline): SGHNT, YENEEA. V was pared by 5 bases and J by 7 bases, with 7 bases of the junction left unmatched. The chain's CDR3 is CASSRGGANGELFF. The CDR3 DNA reads TGTGCCAGCAGCCGCGGGGGTGCGAACGGGGAGCTGTTTTTT.